This TCR beta chain was recorded in a study of post-analysis software for immune sequencing data. Overall study results and limits: Patients carried roughly 5 TRBV segments more frequently than controls did, and TRBV5-6, TRBV5-1 and TRBV20-1 were among them. Controls significantly exceeded multiple sclerosis patients in normalized Chao1 diversity. F measure showed strong co-clustering of same-batch samples.

Of note for this clonotype: Antigen: not known.

Researchers reported that TCR beta cDNA libraries carried unique molecular identifiers. cDNA molecules numbering some 500,000 came from about 0.94 to 9.7 million T cells. Each CDR3 protein gets one entry after TCRdb re-called the PCR reads with MiXCR. The sample includes 800,000 to 950,000 distinct CDR3 sequences, approximately 57% seen only once; the top ten take roughly 4.4%. This CDR3 comprises 14 residues. From germline, CDR1 is SGHRS and CDR2 YFSETQ. V lost 0 bases and J 7 bases, leaving 11 bases between the germline ends. The V and J genes are TRBV5-1 and TRBJ2-1; either TRBD1 or TRBD2 may supply D (5 bases each). This sequence was found in a girl aged 5-17 years with multiple sclerosis. Sequenced input: blood. The CDR3 DNA sequence: TGCGCCAGCAGCTTGGGAAGGGGAGCGAATGAGCAGTTCTTC. Its protein is CASSLGRGANEQFF. The whole variable domain, filled in from reference TRBV5-1 and TRBJ2-1, reads KAGVTQTPRYLIKTRGQQVTLSCSPISGHRSVSWYQQTPGQGLQFLFEYFSETQRNKGNFPGRFSGRQFSNSRSEMNVSTLELGDSALYLCASSLGRGANEQFFGPGTRLTVL.